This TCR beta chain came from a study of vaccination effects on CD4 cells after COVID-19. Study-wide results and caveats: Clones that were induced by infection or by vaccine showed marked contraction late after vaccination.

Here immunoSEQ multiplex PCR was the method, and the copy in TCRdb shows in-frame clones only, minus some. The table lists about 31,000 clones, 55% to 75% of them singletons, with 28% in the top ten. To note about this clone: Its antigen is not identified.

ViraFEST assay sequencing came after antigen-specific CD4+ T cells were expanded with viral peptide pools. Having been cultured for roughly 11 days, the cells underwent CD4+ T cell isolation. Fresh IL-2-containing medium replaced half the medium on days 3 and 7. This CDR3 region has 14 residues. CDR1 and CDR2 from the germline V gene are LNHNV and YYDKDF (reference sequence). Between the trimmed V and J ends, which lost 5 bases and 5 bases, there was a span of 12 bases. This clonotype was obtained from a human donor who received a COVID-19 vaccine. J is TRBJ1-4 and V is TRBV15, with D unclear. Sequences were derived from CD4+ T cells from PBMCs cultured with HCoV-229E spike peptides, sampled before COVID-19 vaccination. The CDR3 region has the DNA TGTGCCACCAGCCCACGGGAGACGAATGAAAAACTGTTTTTT. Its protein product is CATSPRETNEKLFF.